These 17 T cell receptor beta chains were all obtained from the same sample, sequenced in a study of cytomegalovirus exposure and HLA in healthy donors (dated by TCRdb to about 2017). Libraries were constructed by the immunoSEQ multiplex PCR assay. For the multiplex PCR, a mixture combining 60 forward primers for TCR Vbeta segments and 13 reverse primers for TCR Jbeta segments was used. TCRdb obtained this table from immuneACCESS and retained in-frame rearrangements with V and J assigned. These tables miss some clones; where compared with another copy, unresolved V genes account for less than half of the shortfall, and the remainder is unexplained. The sample records around 130,000 clones, over 65% of which are singletons. Of the sample, under 2% falls within the top ten clones. Material for sequencing was PBMCs. These receptors all come from a woman in her 30s in good health and CMV-seronegative.

V and J are TRBV28 and TRBJ1-2; no clear D gene. There are 12 residues in the CDR3. Trimming took off 5 bases at V and 8 bases at J, with 12 bases between the two ends. Germline V gene lookup returns CDR1 MDHEN and CDR2 SYDVKM. The CDR3 spells CASSLRRIGYTF. CDR3 in DNA: TGTGCCAGCAGTCTCAGGAGGATAGGCTACACCTTC.

The count of this clone is one. The rearrangement links TRBV28 to TRBJ2-2; TRBD1 agrees at 11 bases. CDR1 and CDR2 (germline): MDHEN, SYDVKM. This CDR3 spans 16 amino acids. With 4 bases clipped from V and 7 bases from J, the junction kept 8 bases outside the gene matches. The CDR3 is CASSSWTGGVYGELFF. For the CDR3, the DNA is TGTGCCAGCAGTTCGTGGACAGGGGGCGTGTACGGGGAGCTGTTTTTT.

This chain uses TRBV7-8 with TRBJ1-1; 7 nucleotides agree with TRBD1. Germline CDR1 SGHVS, CDR2 FQNEAQ. The V gene end was trimmed by 4 bases and the J gene end by 4 bases; junction bases not matched to a gene: 6. The CDR3 runs to 14 residues. CDR3 sequence reads: CASSSTGMGTEAFF. The CDR3 bases are TGTGCCAGCAGCTCGACAGGGATGGGCACTGAAGCTTTCTTT. The full variable domain, in which reference TRBV7-8 and TRBJ1-1 provide the parts outside the CDR3, is GAGVSQSPRYKVAKRGQDVALRCDPISGHVSLFWYQQALGQGPEFLTYFQNEAQLDKSGLPSDRFFAERPEGSVSTLKIQRTQQEDSAVYLCASSSTGMGTEAFFGQGTRLTVV.

This clone was picked up a small number of times. The chain carries TRBV28 and TRBJ2-2; D gene ambiguous. This CDR3 has 14 residues. V gave up 5 bases and J gave up 1 base, with 8 bases separating them. The germline CDR1 and CDR2 sequences are MDHEN and SYDVKM. The chain's CDR3 is CASSLNRNTGELFF. In DNA form, the CDR3 reads TGTGCCAGCAGTCTCAACAGGAACACCGGGGAGCTGTTTTTT.

On this clone itself: At one end, the junction sequence differs from germline, possibly due to a read error. The chain uses TRBV7-7 and TRBJ2-3; D may be TRBD2 (6 bases). This CDR3 comprises 14 residues. CDR1 SSHAT and CDR2 FNYEAQ come from the germline V gene (reference sequence). In nucleotides, the CDR3 is TGTGCTAGCAGCTTGGTCGGGGGAGCAGATACGCAGTATTTT. As protein: CASSLVGGADTQYF. The complete variable domain, with remaining parts taken from reference TRBV7-7 and TRBJ2-3, reads GAGVSQSPRYKVTKRGQDVTLRCDPISSHATLYWYQQALGQGPEFLTYFNYEAQPDKSGLPSDRFSAERPEGSISTLTIQRTEQRDSAMYRCASSLVGGADTQYFGPGTRLTVL.

CDR3 amino acids: CASSSRTSGISYNEQFF. The CDR3, as DNA: TGTGCCAGCAGCTCGCGGACTAGCGGGATTTCCTACAATGAGCAGTTCTTC. This chain joins TRBV5-6 and TRBJ2-1, with 12 nucleotides matching TRBD2. Per germline, CDR1 SGHDT and CDR2 YYEEEE. V gave up 3 bases and J gave up 1 base; unmatched junction bases: 5. The CDR3 is made up of 17 amino acids. Together with reference TRBV5-6 and TRBJ2-1, the CDR3 gives the full variable domain: DAGVTQSPTHLIKTRGQQVTLRCSPKSGHDTVSWYQQALGQGPQFIFQYYEEEERQRGNFPDRFSGHQFPNYSSELNVNALLLGDSALYLCASSSRTSGISYNEQFFGPGTRLTVL.

This clone has more than one count but fewer than ten. The rearrangement links TRBV7-6 to TRBJ1-2; 9 bases fit TRBD1. The ends lost 1 base at V and 6 bases at J; junction bases unmatched: 6. CDR3 size: 15 residues. Germline CDR1 SGHVS, CDR2 FNYEAQ. In DNA, the CDR3 is TGTGCCAGCAGCTTAGGGGACAGGGTAGGCGATGGCTACACCTTC. Amino acids: CASSLGDRVGDGYTF.

This clone has only a few counts. The rearrangement links TRBV4-1 to TRBJ1-4, with D possibly being TRBD1 (5 bases). The V gene lost 0 bases and the J gene lost 0 bases, with 14 bases spanning the gap. CDR3 length equals 18 residues. Germline V gene sequence: CDR1 MGHRA, CDR2 YSYEKL. CDR3 in DNA: TGCGCCAGCAGCCAAGAAGGGTCAGGGTATGCAACTAATGAAAAACTGTTTTTT. Translated: CASSQEGSGYATNEKLFF.

This rearrangement joins TRBV10-2 to TRBJ1-3, with a tentative D call TRBD1 (6 bases). Germline CDR1 is WSHSY and CDR2 is SAAADI. The CDR3 sequence is 14 residues long. Trimming cost V 6 bases and J 4 bases, with 13 bases left between them. CDR3 sequence: CASRTTGNGNTIYF. The CDR3 DNA sequence: TGCGCCAGCAGGACAACAGGGAACGGAAACACCATATATTTT.

The J gene is TRBJ1-4, the V gene TRBV4-2, with D perhaps matching TRBD1 (5 bases). Trimming shortened V by 0 bases and J by 0 bases, and 8 bases separated the two germline ends. Per germline, CDR1 LGHNA and CDR2 YNFKEQ. This CDR3 comprises 16 residues. CDR3 nucleotide sequence: TGTGCCAGCAGCCAAGATTTAGGGGCAACTAATGAAAAACTGTTTTTT. Translated, it gives CASSQDLGATNEKLFF.

The CDR3 region has the DNA TGCGCCAGCAGCTTGGTAAGGGGAGGAGGCGATGAGCAGTTCTTC. It translates to CASSLVRGGGDEQFF. The rearrangement uses TRBV5-1 and TRBJ2-1; perhaps TRBD2 as D (6 bases). Germline assignment: CDR1 SGHRS and CDR2 YFSETQ. Trimming removed 0 bases from V and 8 bases from J, with 15 bases in between. The CDR3 extends over 15 amino acids.

Concerning this clone itself: The junction and the germline gene differ at one end; a read error may be behind it. This chain connects TRBV4-1 to TRBJ1-4; D is ambiguous. This CDR3 contains 15 residues. CDR1 is MGHRA and CDR2 is YSYEKL in the germline V gene. The CDR3 bases are TGCGCCAGCAGCCAAATCGGACGGACTATTGAAAAACTGTTTTTT. It is translated as CASSQIGRTIEKLFF.

In regard to this clone: The junction departs from germline at one end; a sequencing error may be responsible. The rearrangement links TRBV7-7 to TRBJ2-5; the match to TRBD2 covers 7 bases. The J call may be wrong; the DNA end is better matched by TRBJ2-7. Germline V gives CDR1 SSHAT, CDR2 FNYEAQ (reference sequence). The CDR3 extends over 14 amino acids. The CDR3 here is CASSLRRELSEQYF. The CDR3 coding sequence is TGTGCTAGCAGCTTACGGCGGGAGCTGAGCGAGCAGTACTTC.

The V gene is TRBV4-1, the J gene TRBJ2-1, with TRBD1 as a possible D gene (6 bases). The germline V and J ends were trimmed by 3 bases and 5 bases, with 20 bases remaining between them. Germline CDR1 is MGHRA and CDR2 is YSYEKL. The CDR3 sequence is 17 residues long. The CDR3, as DNA: TGCGCCAGCAGCCAGACACCTCTGTTGCAGGGGAACAATGAGCAGTTCTTC. Its translation: CASSQTPLLQGNNEQFF.

This chain connects TRBV4-1 to TRBJ1-5, with unresolved D. Per the germline V gene, CDR1 is MGHRA and CDR2 is YSYEKL. V shed 2 bases and J shed 3 bases, with 14 bases lying between them. The length of the CDR3 is 16 residues. CDR3 DNA sequence: TGCGCCAGCAGCCAAACCCCAGGTGCCTTCAATCAGCCCCAGCATTTT. Protein product: CASSQTPGAFNQPQHF.

This chain connects TRBV27 to TRBJ1-5; D possibly corresponds to TRBD1 (6 bases). The CDR3 spans 13 residues. Germline CDR1 MNHEY, CDR2 SMNVEV (reference sequence). Trimming pared 4 bases from V and 2 bases from J, leaving 6 bases between. The CDR3 loop reads CASSWTGNQPQHF. Written as DNA, the CDR3 is TGTGCCAGCAGTTGGACAGGCAATCAGCCCCAGCATTTT.

This chain links TRBV27 with TRBJ1-2; D is uncertain. This CDR3 is 14 amino acids long. Germline CDR1 is MNHEY and CDR2 is SMNVEV (reference sequence). Trimming pared 5 bases from V and 4 bases from J, leaving 14 bases between. CDR3 coding DNA: TGTGCCAGCAGTCTGGGCGGGTTCCCCTATGGCTACACCTTC. This sequence encodes CASSLGGFPYGYTF.